The 25 T cell receptor beta chains reported below all come from one sample, sequenced in a study of molecular identifiers for immune sequencing clone quantification (dated by TCRdb to about 2018). The receptor library was made with PCR. Sequenced using a NextSeq 500. Clones were called with MiXCR by TCRdb after fastp trimmed the public reads at Q25, and only in-frame beta chains were retained. Each CDR3 protein appears once, grouped with its most common genes and DNA. The sample table contains approximately 320,000 distinct CDR3 sequences; only one count was recorded for 24% of them. The ten largest account for 0.65% to 0.75% of the sample. Sample: naive CD8+ T cells from blood, with Jurkat cell RNA spiked in. The cell subset or site label here, explained by the study, means: FACS-sorted CD8+CD4-CCR7+CD45RA+ naive T cells. The receptors derive from a human donor in good health. Some libraries in this study had Jurkat cell RNA spiked in.

This chain joins TRBV6-2 or TRBV6-3 and TRBJ2-2; the match to TRBD2 covers 14 bases. With V trimmed by 3 bases and J by 0 bases, 9 bases remained unmatched. The germline V gene encodes CDR1 MNHEY and CDR2 SVGEGT. This CDR3 region has 20 residues. CDR3 in amino acids: CASSYPRLAGGPTNTGELFF. The DNA for the CDR3 is TGTGCCAGCAGTTATCCCCGACTAGCGGGAGGGCCCACGAACACCGGGGAGCTGTTTTTT.

In regard to this clonotype: A read error may be the cause here, since a much bigger clone is one base away. The rearrangement joins TRBV9 to TRBJ2-3; D gene unclear. The germline gives CDR1 SGDLS, CDR2 YYNGEE. This CDR3 spans 14 amino acids. Here the CDR3 reads CASSVAGSTDTLYF. In DNA form, the CDR3 reads TGTGCCAGCAGCGTAGCCGGATCCACAGATACGCTGTATTTT.

CDR3 region: CSAPLDRGYEQYF. DNA for the CDR3: TGCAGTGCTCCATTAGACAGGGGGTACGAGCAGTACTTC. This chain connects TRBV20-1 to TRBJ2-7; 9 bases fit TRBD1. The trim removed 5 bases at V and 4 bases at J, leaving 6 bases unmatched. Germline CDR1 DFQATT, CDR2 SNEGSKA (reference sequence). The CDR3 extends over 13 amino acids.

As regards this clonotype: This may stem from a read error, because a much larger clone lies one nucleotide away. J is TRBJ1-4 and V is TRBV7-6; perhaps TRBD1 as D (6 bases). The V gene's germline CDR1 is SGHVS and CDR2 FNYEAQ. With 2 bases removed from V and 7 bases from J, the gap between germline ends came to 11 bases. The CDR3 consists of 14 residues. The CDR3 sequence: CASSLQGNVEKLFF. The CDR3 coding sequence is TGTGCCAGCAGCTTACAGGGGAATGTTGAAAAACTGTTTTTT. Drawing the rest from reference TRBV7-6 and TRBJ1-4, the complete variable domain is GAGVSQSPRYKVTKRGQDVALRCDPISGHVSLYWYRQALGQGPEFLTYFNYEAQQDKSGLPNDRFSAERPEGSISTLTIQRTEQRDSAMYRCASSLQGNVEKLFFGSGTQLSVL.

With regard to this clonotype: A read error may explain this, as a much larger clone is one base away. The rearrangement joins TRBV6-5 to TRBJ2-5; 7 bases match TRBD1. The germline gives CDR1 MNHEY, CDR2 SVGAGI. The CDR3 length is 16 residues. J lost 0 bases, V lost 4 bases, and 8 bases had no gene match. DNA for the CDR3: TGTGCCAGCAGTTCCAGACAGGGAGAGTACCAAGAGACCCAGTACTTC. Translation gives CASSSRQGEYQETQYF.

This chain links TRBV12-3 or TRBV12-4 with TRBJ2-2; TRBD1 might be the D (5 bases). With 2 bases removed from V and 2 bases from J, the gap between germline ends came to 6 bases. The CDR3 spans 14 residues. This CDR3 is CASSLQGNTGELFF. CDR3 DNA sequence: TGTGCCAGCAGTTTACAGGGAAACACCGGGGAGCTGTTTTTT.

The chain is built from TRBV4-3 and TRBJ2-2, with TRBD2 matching over 14 bases. This CDR3 region has 16 residues. V was clipped by 1 base and J by 8 bases; unmatched bases: 3. Germline CDR1 is LGHNA and CDR2 is YSLEER. CDR3 in amino acids: CASSQGLAGGLGELFF. DNA for the CDR3: TGCGCCAGCAGCCAAGGACTAGCGGGAGGGCTTGGGGAGCTGTTTTTT.

The rearrangement joins TRBV4-1 to TRBJ1-6, with TRBD1 as a possible D gene (6 bases). With 6 bases removed from V and 0 bases from J, the gap between germline ends came to 9 bases. CDR1 and CDR2 from the germline V gene are MGHRA and YSYEKL. This CDR3 region has 15 residues. This CDR3 is CASRTGNSYNSPLHF. CDR3 nucleotide sequence: TGCGCCAGCAGGACAGGCAACTCCTATAATTCACCCCTCCACTTT.

The genes are TRBV24-1 and TRBJ2-3, with a tentative D call TRBD1 (7 bases). Trimming shortened V by 3 bases and J by 4 bases, and 16 bases separated the two germline ends. The CDR3 is 16 amino acids. The germline gives CDR1 KGHDR, CDR2 SFDVKD. The CDR3 loop reads CATSDNDREVPDTQYF. The CDR3 region has the DNA TGTGCCACCAGTGATAACGACAGGGAGGTCCCAGATACGCAGTATTTT.

This clonotype occurred a few times. The chain employs TRBV7-9 and TRBJ1-1; D unresolved. CDR3 length equals 13 residues. The V and J ends lost 6 bases and 0 bases respectively, with 8 bases between them. Germline loops: CDR1 SEHNR, CDR2 FQNEAQ (reference sequence). Here the CDR3 reads CASSTHLNTEAFF. DNA of the CDR3: TGTGCCAGCAGTACACACCTGAACACTGAAGCTTTCTTT.

The chain combines TRBV24-1 with TRBJ2-4; TRBD1 matches at 7 bases. The V gene end was trimmed by 4 bases and the J gene end by 1 base; junction bases not matched to a gene: 9. There are 17 residues in the CDR3. Germline V gene sequence: CDR1 KGHDR, CDR2 SFDVKD. The CDR3 loop is CATSDEGTALAKNIQYF. For the CDR3, the DNA is TGTGCCACCAGTGACGAAGGGACAGCCCTGGCCAAAAACATTCAGTACTTC.

This clonotype has a count of ten or more. This chain uses TRBV7-6 with TRBJ1-2; 7 positions agree with TRBD1. The germline CDR1 and CDR2 sequences are SGHVS and FNYEAQ. The CDR3 consists of 15 residues. V dropped 4 bases and J dropped 8; count of bases not matched to a gene: 13. As DNA, the CDR3 is TGTGCCAGCAGCTCCAGTAGACAGGGAGTTAGCGGCTACACCTTC. It specifies CASSSSRQGVSGYTF.

This clonotype was found many times. Germline is not matched at one junction end, which may reflect a read error. The rearrangement links TRBV4-3 to TRBJ1-1, with TRBD1 matching 8 bases. Germline V CDR1 and CDR2: LGHNA, YSLEER. This CDR3 comprises 13 residues. The CDR3 region has the DNA TGCGCCAGCAGCCAAATGAGGGACAGGAATATTTGGTTT. Residues: CASSQMRDRNIWF.

This clonotype has ten or more counts. J is TRBJ1-1 and V is TRBV4-1, with D unclear. Per the germline V gene, CDR1 is MGHRA and CDR2 is YSYEKL. The length of the CDR3 is 16 residues. Trimming stripped 4 bases from V and 1 base from J, with 16 bases between. The CDR3 reads CASSPHQAAGNTEAFF. The DNA for the CDR3 is TGCGCCAGCAGCCCCCACCAAGCGGCGGGGAACACTGAAGCTTTCTTT.

Turning to this clonotype: A much more abundant neighbour one base away suggests this may be a read error. The chain uses TRBV28 and TRBJ2-7; the match to TRBD2 covers 8 bases. Germline lookup yields CDR1 MDHEN and CDR2 SYDVKM. This CDR3 has 14 residues. The CDR3 bases are TGTGCCAGCAGTCCGATAGCGGGGCCCTACGAGCGGTACTTC. Encoded protein: CASSPIAGPYERYF.

This chain links TRBV7-9 with TRBJ1-4; D is ambiguous. Trimming cost V 1 base and J 2 bases, with 2 bases left between them. The CDR3 extends over 13 amino acids. CDR1 is SEHNR, CDR2 FQNEAQ, per germline (reference sequence). CDR3 bases: TGTGCCAGCAGCTTAGGGACTAATGAAAAACTGTTTTTT. It codes for CASSLGTNEKLFF.

In the case of this clonotype: Sequence at one end of the junction differs from germline and may be a read error. The rearrangement joins TRBV4-3 to TRBJ1-1; D unresolved. CDR3 length: 13 residues. The germline V gene has CDR1 LGHNA and CDR2 YSLEER. CDR3 residues: CVSSQVTSGEAFF. Written as DNA, the CDR3 is TGCGTCAGCAGCCAAGTTACGTCGGGGGAAGCTTTCTTT.

In this sample, this clonotype turned up a few times. The V and J genes are TRBV15 and TRBJ2-5; possible D gene TRBD2, 5 bases. Germline CDR1 LNHNV, CDR2 YYDKDF (reference sequence). Trimming removed 0 bases from V and 8 bases from J, with 13 bases in between. This CDR3 is built from 14 residues. CDR3 sequence (DNA): TGTGCCACCAGCAGAGATGATTCCCTAGCTACCCAGTACTTC. This gives the protein CATSRDDSLATQYF.

The chain recombines TRBV24-1 with TRBJ2-6; 7 nucleotides agree with TRBD1. Trimming took 2 bases from V and 1 from J; bases not matched to a gene: 7. Germline V CDR1 and CDR2: KGHDR, SFDVKD. The CDR3 totals 18 residues. CDR3 loop: CATSDSQAGGSGANVLTF. The CDR3 nucleotides are TGTGCCACCAGTGATTCGCAGGCAGGGGGATCTGGGGCCAACGTCCTGACTTTC.

J is TRBJ1-2 and V is TRBV5-4, with 7 nucleotides matching TRBD1. The V gene's germline CDR1 is SGHNT and CDR2 YYREEE (reference sequence). With V trimmed by 3 bases and J by 7 bases, 6 bases remained unmatched. CDR3 length equals 13 residues. The CDR3: CASSSTGDFGYTF. The DNA for the CDR3 is TGTGCCAGCAGCTCAACAGGGGATTTTGGCTACACCTTC.

This chain joins TRBV28 and TRBJ2-3, with D possibly being TRBD1 (7 bases). Germline-derived CDR1 and CDR2 are MDHEN and SYDVKM. This CDR3 contains 15 residues. Trimming left V 7 bases short and J 5 bases short, with 19 bases between. CDR3 protein: CASTRGDREVDTQYF. CDR3 DNA sequence: TGTGCCAGCACCCGGGGTGACAGGGAGGTAGATACGCAGTATTTT.

There are many counts of this clonotype. The V gene is TRBV7-9, the J gene TRBJ1-1, with D uncertain. CDR1 and CDR2 (germline): SEHNR, FQNEAQ (reference sequence). CDR3 length equals 12 residues. Trimming left V 2 bases short and J 6 bases short, with 7 bases between. The chain's CDR3 is CASSLLSPEAFF. The CDR3 DNA follows: TGTGCCAGCAGCTTACTCAGTCCTGAAGCTTTCTTT.

This chain joins TRBV6-5 and TRBJ2-7; unclear D gene. Germline-derived CDR1 and CDR2 are MNHEY and SVGAGI. The germline V and J ends were trimmed by 2 bases and 4 bases, with 12 bases remaining between them. The CDR3 is 14 amino acids. The CDR3, as DNA: TGTGCCAGCAGTTACGGTCCGGCAATATACGAGCAGTACTTC. Translated, it gives CASSYGPAIYEQYF.

This sequence joins TRBV24-1 and TRBJ2-3; TRBD2 agrees at 12 bases. This CDR3 spans 17 amino acids. V was pared by 2 bases and J by 6 bases, with 8 bases of the junction left unmatched. Germline CDR1 is KGHDR and CDR2 is SFDVKD. The CDR3 region is CATSDSRTSGVRDTQYF. CDR3 DNA sequence: TGTGCCACCAGTGATTCCCGGACTAGCGGGGTCAGGGATACGCAGTATTTT.

This clonotype was seen ten or more times. Sequence at one end of the junction differs from germline and may be a read error. The gene calls are TRBV12-3 or TRBV12-4 and TRBJ1-1; no clear D gene. The CDR3 spans 13 residues. CDR3 sequence: CASRLGPATEAFF. The CDR3 region has the DNA TGTGCCAGCAGGTTAGGCCCCGCTACTGAAGCTTTCTTT.